This T cell receptor (beta chain) was obtained from a study of T cells after yellow fever vaccination. Notes on the study in general: Bulk-population clonotypes that are abundant could appear as contaminants in FACS-sorted repertoires.

The CDR3 loop spans 15 amino acids. Germline CDR1 reads SGHTA; CDR2 reads FQGNSA. Trimming at V came to 2 bases and at J to 2 bases, leaving 1 base not matched to a gene. MiXCR was run by TCRdb on the 5' RACE reads, yielding one entry per CDR3 protein. The repertoire has about 160,000 distinct CDR3 sequences, about 7% of them found once; the top ten carry more than 2.5%. This clonotype was seen a handful of times. Its antigen is unidentified. The gene calls are TRBV7-2 and TRBJ2-5; 11 nucleotides agree with TRBD2. The specimen comprised CD4+ T cells sorted from PBMCs, sampled 4 to 5 days after the first yellow fever vaccination. This clonotype was obtained from a man in his late teens or twenties who received the YFV17D yellow fever vaccine. The CDR3 spells CASSLLAGGQETQYF. The CDR3 bases are TGTGCCAGCAGCTTACTAGCGGGAGGACAAGAGACCCAGTACTTC.